A single sample is the source of the 12 T cell receptor beta chains below, sequenced in a study of blood T cell repertoires in COVID-19. Assay used: immunoSEQ multiplex PCR; TCRdb lists only in-frame clones, some missing. The table records 140,000 to 150,000 clones, around 86% of them present only once. Input material: peripheral blood. These receptors came from a man older than 75 with acute or convalescent COVID-19.

This sequence joins TRBV11-2 and TRBJ1-5; TRBD1 aligns across 7 bases. Unmatched junction bases numbered 5, after V lost 5 bases and J lost 7 bases. CDR1 is SGHAT and CDR2 is FQNNGV in the germline V gene. This CDR3 is 13 amino acids long. CDR3 region: CASSADRPQPQHF. As DNA, the CDR3 is TGTGCCAGCAGCGCGGACAGGCCACAGCCCCAGCATTTT.

The rearrangement uses TRBV5-1 and TRBJ2-1; 10 bases match TRBD2. CDR3 length: 15 amino acids. J gave up 9 bases and V 0 bases, and 6 bases lay outside the gene matches. CDR1 and CDR2 (germline): SGHRS, YFSETQ. The CDR3 DNA is TGCGCCAGCAGCTTGGGTCTAGCGGGGGTCAGTGAGCAGTTCTTC. This encodes CASSLGLAGVSEQFF.

This chain's CDR3 is CASSQGRDGYTF. For the CDR3, the DNA is TGTGCCAGCAGCCAGGGCAGGGATGGCTACACCTTC. This sequence joins TRBV3-1 (or the pseudogene TRBV3-2) and TRBJ1-2; maybe TRBD1 (5 bases). This CDR3 region has 12 residues. Deletions cut 3 bases from V and 6 bases from J, with 8 bases between. Germline V gene sequence: CDR1 LGHDT, CDR2 YNNKEL (reference sequence).

The chain recombines TRBV3-1 (or the pseudogene TRBV3-2) with TRBJ1-1; the match to TRBD1 covers 7 bases. V was clipped by 0 bases and J by 6 bases; unmatched bases: 7. The germline gives CDR1 LGHDT, CDR2 YNNKEL (reference sequence). The CDR3 loop spans 15 amino acids. The CDR3: CASSQDTGEWAEAFF. The CDR3 DNA reads TGTGCCAGCAGCCAAGATACAGGGGAGTGGGCTGAAGCTTTCTTT.

The J gene is TRBJ1-5, the V gene TRBV28; 8 bases map to TRBD1. In germline, CDR1 is MDHEN, CDR2 SYDVKM. The CDR3 has 17 amino acids. V lost 5 bases and J lost 7; bases outside the gene matches: 16. The CDR3 spells CASSPLNRDRREQPQHF. CDR3 in DNA: TGTGCCAGCAGTCCCTTAAACCGGGACAGGCGGGAGCAGCCCCAGCATTTT. Combining the CDR3 with reference TRBV28 and TRBJ1-5 gives the whole variable domain DVKVTQSSRYLVKRTGEKVFLECVQDMDHENMFWYRQDPGLGLRLIYFSYDVKMKEKGDIPEGYSVSREKKERFSLILESASTNQTSMYLCASSPLNRDRREQPQHFGDGTRLSIL.

The chain combines TRBV6-5 with TRBJ2-7; 11 nucleotides match TRBD2. Germline V gene data show CDR1 as MNHEY and CDR2 as SVGAGI. CDR3 size: 13 residues. V lost 7 bases, J lost 5 bases, and 4 bases stayed unmatched. CDR3: CASITGLADEQYF. The CDR3 bases are TGTGCCAGCATTACGGGACTAGCGGACGAGCAGTACTTC.

The rearrangement joins TRBV6-5 to TRBJ2-7, with 10 bases fitting TRBD1. CDR3 length: 14 residues. Trimming removed 8 bases from V and 2 bases from J; junction bases left unmatched: 6. The germline V gene has CDR1 MNHEY and CDR2 SVGAGI. DNA for the CDR3: TGTGCCAGCGTCTGGACAGGGGGGGCCTACGAGCAGTACTTC. Amino acid sequence: CASVWTGGAYEQYF.

The rearrangement uses TRBV11-2 and TRBJ2-1; TRBD2 aligns across 8 bases. The J segment lost 7 bases and the V segment lost 5 bases, leaving 7 bases of the junction unmatched. In germline, CDR1 is SGHAT, CDR2 FQNNGV. The length of the CDR3 is 14 residues. CDR3 bases: TGTGCCAGCAGCGCCGGACTAGCTGTGAATGAGCAGTTCTTC. Translating gives CASSAGLAVNEQFF.

The chain has TRBV27 and TRBJ1-4; 7 bases map to TRBD1. There are 18 residues in the CDR3. The germline V gene encodes CDR1 MNHEY and CDR2 SMNVEV (reference sequence). The V and J ends lost 4 bases and 0 bases, in that order; junction bases with no gene match: 11. The chain's CDR3 is CASSSTDRALATNEKLFF. CDR3 DNA sequence: TGTGCCAGCAGTTCTACCGACAGGGCGCTAGCAACTAATGAAAAACTGTTTTTT.

The V call is TRBV28, the J call TRBJ1-1; 10 nucleotides line up with TRBD1. This CDR3 contains 13 residues. CDR1 MDHEN and CDR2 SYDVKM come from the germline V gene. With V trimmed by 6 bases and J by 2 bases, 0 bases remained unmatched. CDR3 loop: CASRTGGNTEAFF. CDR3 coding DNA: TGTGCCAGCAGGACAGGGGGCAACACTGAAGCTTTCTTT.

The chain couples TRBV5-1 to TRBJ2-7; 10 nucleotides match TRBD1. The V gene's germline CDR1 is SGHRS and CDR2 YFSETQ. This CDR3 is 15 amino acids long. V gave up 4 bases and J gave up 5 bases; unmatched junction bases: 9. Written as DNA, the CDR3 is TGCGCCAGCAGCACCGGGACAGGGGTTTCCCACGAGCAGTACTTC. Translated, it gives CASSTGTGVSHEQYF.

The gene calls are TRBV7-8 and TRBJ1-1; D remains ambiguous. The CDR3 contains 14 residues. Germline V gene lookup returns CDR1 SGHVS and CDR2 FQNEAQ. Trimming took off 1 base at V and 5 bases at J, with 11 bases between the two ends. The CDR3, as DNA: TGTGCCAGCAGCTTAGGGGCCGGAGGGACTGAAGCTTTCTTT. Its protein product is CASSLGAGGTEAFF.